The 30 T cell receptor beta chains listed next were all sequenced from one sample in a study of blood T cell repertoires in COVID-19. TCRdb keeps only in-frame clones here, not all; method: immunoSEQ multiplex PCR. The table shows about 240,000 clones, with around 80% occurring only once. Sequenced material: peripheral blood. The receptor source for this set is a young woman with acute or convalescent COVID-19.

The chain employs TRBV5-6 and TRBJ1-1; D may be TRBD1 (6 bases). The CDR3 extends over 13 amino acids. Germline V gene data show CDR1 as SGHDT and CDR2 as YYEEEE. Trimming left V 4 bases short and J 11 bases short, with 18 bases between. The CDR3 loop reads CASSLPGQRSAFF. The CDR3 nucleotides are TGTGCCAGCAGCCTGCCCGGACAGCGAAGCGCTTTCTTT.

The V call is TRBV7-2, the J call TRBJ2-7, with 13 bases lining up with TRBD2. J gave up 2 bases and V 7 bases, and 8 bases lay outside the gene matches. The germline V gene has CDR1 SGHTA and CDR2 FQGNSA. This CDR3 spans 16 amino acids. CDR3 sequence reads: CASKMGGLAGTYEQYF. The CDR3 DNA reads as TGTGCCAGCAAAATGGGGGGACTAGCGGGAACCTACGAGCAGTACTTC. Full variable domain (rest looked up from reference TRBV7-2 and TRBJ2-7): GAGVSQSPSNKVTEKGKDVELRCDPISGHTALYWYRQSLGQGLEFLIYFQGNSAPDKSGLPSDRFSAERTGGSVSTLTIQRTQQEDSAVYLCASKMGGLAGTYEQYFGPGTRLTVT.

This clone was seen only once. V is TRBV7-9 and J is TRBJ2-2; D is perhaps TRBD1 (6 bases). The V end lost 6 bases, the J end lost 5 bases, and 16 bases lay between the germline ends. Germline CDR1 and CDR2: SEHNR and FQNEAQ (reference sequence). The CDR3 is 15 amino acids. This chain's CDR3 is CASSGTQQGTGELFF. For the CDR3, the DNA is TGTGCCAGCAGTGGTACGCAGCAGGGGACCGGGGAGCTGTTTTTT.

The sample holds one count of this clone. The CDR3 bases are TGTGCCAGCAGCTTAGCGAAGGACACCGACCAAGAGACCCAGTACTTC. Encoded protein: CASSLAKDTDQETQYF. The chain recombines TRBV7-9 with TRBJ2-5; tentatively, D is TRBD1 (5 bases). V lost 0 bases and J lost 0, with 11 bases in between. The CDR3 is 16 amino acids. CDR1 and CDR2 (germline): SEHNR, FQNEAQ (reference sequence).

This chain links TRBV7-9 with TRBJ2-1; 8 bases align to TRBD2. This CDR3 has 16 amino acids. The V segment lost 5 bases and the J segment 2 bases; nucleotides outside the gene matches: 8. Germline V lookup: CDR1 SEHNR, CDR2 FQNEAQ (reference sequence). The CDR3 DNA is TGTGCCAGCAGCCCCGGCGGGGGACTAGCCTACAATGAGCAGTTCTTC. This encodes CASSPGGGLAYNEQFF.

The rearrangement uses TRBV3-1 (or the pseudogene TRBV3-2) and TRBJ1-2, with D possibly matching TRBD1 (5 bases). The length of the CDR3 is 16 residues. Trimming took off 4 bases at V and 8 bases at J, with 23 bases between the two ends. Per the germline V gene, CDR1 is LGHDT and CDR2 is YNNKEL (reference sequence). CDR3 DNA sequence: TGTGCCAGCAGCCCATCCTCTGACAGTATAATGAGAGGCTACACCTTC. This codes for CASSPSSDSIMRGYTF.

The chain combines TRBV19 with TRBJ2-1, with 10 nucleotides matching TRBD2. Germline V CDR1 and CDR2: LNHDA, SQIVND (reference sequence). The CDR3 sequence is 13 residues long. The V segment lost 5 bases and the J segment 9 bases; nucleotides outside the gene matches: 4. The CDR3 DNA reads as TGTGCCAGTAGTTTGGGGACTAGCGCTGAGCAGTTCTTC. It yields the protein CASSLGTSAEQFF. Using reference TRBV19 and TRBJ2-1 for the parts outside the CDR3, the full variable domain is DGGITQSPKYLFRKEGQNVTLSCEQNLNHDAMYWYRQDPGQGLRLIYYSQIVNDFQKGDIAEGYSVSREKKESFPLTVTSAQKNPTAFYLCASSLGTSAEQFFGPGTRLTVL.

The chain uses TRBV7-2 and TRBJ2-3; 7 positions agree with TRBD2. Germline CDR1 reads SGHTA; CDR2 reads FQGNSA. The CDR3 runs to 16 residues. V dropped 1 base and J dropped 0; count of bases not matched to a gene: 4. DNA for the CDR3: TGTGCCAGCAGCTTAGAGGGAGCGGGAAGCACAGATACGCAGTATTTT. Translated, it gives CASSLEGAGSTDTQYF.

This clone turned up a few times. This chain connects TRBV19 to TRBJ1-5; tentatively, D is TRBD1 (6 bases). Germline V gives CDR1 LNHDA, CDR2 SQIVND (reference sequence). The V end lost 4 bases, the J end lost 3 bases, and 16 bases lay between the germline ends. CDR3 length equals 16 residues. The CDR3 reads CASSSGQYRDNQPQHF. The CDR3 coding sequence is TGTGCCAGTAGTAGCGGACAGTACAGGGACAATCAGCCCCAGCATTTT.

CDR3 bases: TGTGCCAGCAGCGTAGTAGCGGGGAACACCGGGGAGCTGTTTTTT. Translation: CASSVVAGNTGELFF. This rearrangement joins TRBV9 to TRBJ2-2, with 7 bases aligning to TRBD2. Germline lookup yields CDR1 SGDLS and CDR2 YYNGEE. The CDR3 has 15 amino acids. V was clipped by 0 bases and J by 1 base; unmatched bases: 0.

Notes on this clone: Compared with germline, one end of the junction differs, possibly owing to a read error. This sequence joins TRBV9 and TRBJ2-1; D call uncertain. This CDR3 spans 9 amino acids. Looked up from germline, CDR1 is SGDLS and CDR2 is YYNGEE. The CDR3 sequence: CACYSEQFF. CDR3 DNA sequence: TGTGCCTGCTACAGTGAGCAGTTCTTC.

The chain employs TRBV27 and TRBJ1-1; TRBD1 aligns across 7 bases. Germline-derived CDR1 and CDR2 are MNHEY and SMNVEV (reference sequence). With 8 bases clipped from V and 5 bases from J, the junction kept 11 bases outside the gene matches. The CDR3 totals 14 residues. CDR3 nucleotide sequence: TGTGCCAGCGTAGGGGGCCTCGTCTGGACTGAAGCTTTCTTT. Protein sequence: CASVGGLVWTEAFF.

The chain combines TRBV11-2 with TRBJ2-5; 8 bases fit TRBD2. The CDR3 length is 15 residues. The trim removed 6 bases at V and 5 bases at J, leaving 11 bases unmatched. From germline, CDR1 is SGHAT and CDR2 FQNNGV. CDR3 bases: TGTGCCAGCAGGGAGCCGGGACTAGATGGGGAGACCCAGTACTTC. Its translation is CASREPGLDGETQYF.

V usage is TRBV11-1 and J usage is TRBJ2-3, with TRBD2 identical over 7 bases. This CDR3 comprises 15 residues. Germline CDR1 reads SGHAT; CDR2 reads FQDESV (reference sequence). V shed 5 bases, J shed 5 bases, and the junction held 10 bases outside the gene matches. The CDR3 protein is CASSGRSQRGDTQYF. Here the CDR3 DNA reads TGTGCCAGCAGCGGCCGATCCCAGCGGGGAGATACGCAGTATTTT.

V and J are TRBV6-5 and TRBJ1-2, with 8 bases that match TRBD1. This CDR3 contains 14 residues. V was clipped by 7 bases and J by 4 bases; unmatched bases: 8. Per germline, CDR1 MNHEY and CDR2 SVGAGI. The CDR3 sequence is CASTIDRGGYGYTF. DNA for the CDR3: TGTGCCAGCACGATAGACAGGGGTGGCTATGGCTACACCTTC.

The V call is TRBV7-8, the J call TRBJ2-7; 7 nucleotides match TRBD2. The CDR3 extends over 16 amino acids. V lost 8 bases, J lost 3 bases, and 16 bases stayed unmatched. Germline lookup yields CDR1 SGHVS and CDR2 FQNEAQ. The CDR3 DNA follows: TGTGCCAGCGCCCCTTGGGTACCTGGCGGGAGCTACGAGCAGTACTTC. It is translated as CASAPWVPGGSYEQYF.

The chain uses TRBV4-3 and TRBJ2-2, with D perhaps TRBD1 (6 bases). With 4 bases removed from V and 0 bases from J, the gap between germline ends came to 12 bases. Germline-derived CDR1 and CDR2 are LGHNA and YSLEER. CDR3 length: 16 residues. CDR3 in amino acids: CASSPLGAPNTGELFF. As DNA, the CDR3 is TGCGCCAGCAGCCCCCTGGGGGCACCGAACACCGGGGAGCTGTTTTTT.

This clone was detected once. The chain is built from TRBV6-5 and TRBJ1-1; no firm D call. The CDR3 length is 16 residues. CDR1 and CDR2 (germline): MNHEY, SVGAGI. The V end was cut by 4 bases, the J end by 0 bases, with 15 bases between. The CDR3 spells CASSWNTAAMNTEAFF. CDR3 nucleotide sequence: TGTGCCAGCAGTTGGAACACCGCGGCCATGAACACTGAAGCTTTCTTT.

This clone was counted a few times. The DNA of the CDR3 is TGTGCCAGCAGGCTTCCGAAACGCGGCAACTCCTACGAGCAGTACTTC. It translates to CASRLPKRGNSYEQYF. The chain couples TRBV21-1 to TRBJ2-7; TRBD2, the table's D call, lacks a check against the DNA. TRBV21-1 is labeled a pseudogene. This CDR3 is built from 16 residues.

The table lists this clone with a few counts. CDR3: CASTLDVVGGQPQHF. The DNA of the CDR3 is TGTGCCAGCACCCTTGATGTTGTAGGGGGCCAGCCCCAGCATTTT. The gene calls are TRBV6-5 and TRBJ1-5; TRBD1 matches at 7 bases. V dropped 7 bases and J dropped 7; count of bases not matched to a gene: 13. The CDR3 totals 15 residues. Germline-derived CDR1 and CDR2 are MNHEY and SVGAGI.

The J gene is TRBJ2-1, the V gene TRBV5-1, with a possible D match to TRBD1 (8 bases). The germline V and J ends were trimmed by 2 bases and 8 bases, with 14 bases remaining between them. CDR1 and CDR2 (germline): SGHRS, YFSETQ. The CDR3 is 14 amino acids. CDR3 amino acids: CASSFITGGDEQFF. The CDR3 DNA follows: TGCGCCAGCAGCTTTATTACAGGGGGGGATGAGCAGTTCTTC.

The rearrangement joins TRBV4-2 to TRBJ2-5; 8 nucleotides match TRBD2. CDR3 size: 20 residues. Germline V CDR1 and CDR2: LGHNA, YNFKEQ. V lost 1 base and J lost 0; bases outside the gene matches: 16. The CDR3 here is CASSQVAINVAGPDQETQYF. The CDR3, as DNA: TGTGCCAGCAGCCAAGTGGCGATAAACGTAGCGGGGCCGGACCAAGAGACCCAGTACTTC.

The chain's CDR3 is CASTTGVEQYF. As DNA, the CDR3 is TGTGCCAGCACGACAGGGGTCGAGCAGTACTTC. The chain links TRBV6-5 to TRBJ2-7; TRBD1 matches 8 bases. CDR1 is MNHEY, CDR2 SVGAGI, per germline. Trimming at V came to 7 bases and at J to 6 bases, leaving 2 bases not matched to a gene. The CDR3 runs to 11 residues.

The chain recombines TRBV7-9 with TRBJ1-2; 7 nucleotides align to TRBD1. Germline V CDR1 and CDR2: SEHNR, FQNEAQ (reference sequence). Germline trimming cut 4 bases from V and 7 bases from J; bases unmatched to any gene: 3. This CDR3 is 12 amino acids long. Written as DNA, the CDR3 is TGTGCCAGCAGCTCCACAGGGGTTGGCTACACCTTC. It codes for CASSSTGVGYTF.

The chain couples TRBV10-3 to TRBJ1-1, with a weak D call TRBD1 (5 bases). The germline gives CDR1 ENHRY, CDR2 SYGVKD. V was shortened by 7 bases and J by 0 bases, with 12 bases between the two germline ends. This CDR3 spans 14 amino acids. The CDR3 region is CAITPTAMNTEAFF. In nucleotides, the CDR3 is TGTGCCATCACCCCGACAGCGATGAACACTGAAGCTTTCTTT.

The chain recombines TRBV7-8 with TRBJ2-7; 10 nucleotides agree with TRBD1. V lost 0 bases, J lost 9 bases, and 11 bases stayed unmatched. The CDR3 covers 16 residues. CDR1 is SGHVS, CDR2 FQNEAQ, per germline. CDR3 region: CASSLAAGTGASLQYF. CDR3 DNA sequence: TGTGCCAGCAGCTTAGCGGCCGGGACAGGGGCTTCGTTGCAGTACTTC.

The V and J genes are TRBV6-2 or TRBV6-3 and TRBJ1-5; D unresolved. Germline assignment: CDR1 MNHEY and CDR2 SVGEGT. V was cut by 0 bases and J by 3 bases, with 12 bases left in between. CDR3 length equals 16 residues. The DNA of the CDR3 is TGTGCCAGCAGTTACTCGTCGGGGTTGTTCAATCAGCCCCAGCATTTT. Protein: CASSYSSGLFNQPQHF.

A single count supports this clone. The chain uses TRBV19 and TRBJ2-7; D perhaps matches TRBD2 (5 bases). The germline V gene has CDR1 LNHDA and CDR2 SQIVND (reference sequence). V dropped 1 base and J dropped 6 bases, with 13 bases sitting between them. The CDR3 is made up of 14 amino acids. The CDR3 reads CASSIAGSEGEQYF. CDR3 coding DNA: TGTGCCAGTAGTATAGCGGGGTCCGAGGGCGAGCAGTACTTC.

In this sample, this clone turned up once. The rearrangement uses TRBV7-9 and TRBJ2-1, with 13 bases aligning to TRBD2. Germline-derived CDR1 and CDR2 are SEHNR and FQNEAQ (reference sequence). The V segment lost 4 bases and the J segment 8 bases; nucleotides outside the gene matches: 5. The CDR3 is made up of 15 amino acids. CDR3 amino acids: CASSSGTSGIDEQFF. The CDR3 DNA reads TGTGCCAGCAGCTCGGGGACTAGCGGGATAGATGAGCAGTTCTTC.

This chain links TRBV19 with TRBJ1-2; TRBD1 aligns across 12 bases. The trim removed 7 bases at V and 8 bases at J, leaving 11 bases unmatched. Per germline, CDR1 LNHDA and CDR2 SQIVND (reference sequence). CDR3 size: 15 residues. DNA of the CDR3: TGTGCCAGTACAGACCCCGGGACAGGGGGCAGAGGCTACACCTTC. It codes for CASTDPGTGGRGYTF.